Listed here are 18 T cell receptor beta chains from one sample, sequenced in a study of blood T cell repertoires in COVID-19. Sequencing used immunoSEQ multiplex PCR; TCRdb keeps in-frame clones, though not all of them. The top ten hold approximately 15% of the sample, which has some 200,000 clones, under 90% seen once. Sequenced: peripheral blood. The receptors were sampled from a woman aged 70-85 years with COVID-19, enrolled during active disease.

The V call is TRBV7-3, the J call TRBJ2-2; tentatively, D is TRBD2 (6 bases). The CDR3 consists of 15 residues. Trimming cost V 4 bases and J 1 base, with 10 bases left between them. Germline-derived CDR1 and CDR2 are SGHTA and FQGTGA. CDR3 nucleotide sequence: TGTGCCAGCAGCTCATTCGGGGGGAACACCGGGGAGCTGTTTTTT. This gives the protein CASSSFGGNTGELFF.

J is TRBJ2-1 and V is TRBV2, with D hard to call. This CDR3 is built from 12 residues. Germline V gene sequence: CDR1 SNHLY, CDR2 FYNNEI. Trimming pared 3 bases from V and 8 bases from J, leaving 8 bases between. The CDR3 is CASSEPQYEQFF. The CDR3 region has the DNA TGTGCCAGCAGTGAGCCTCAGTATGAGCAGTTCTTC.

V is TRBV9 and J is TRBJ1-2; the D gene is possibly TRBD1 (5 bases). Deletions cut 0 bases from V and 6 bases from J, with 12 bases between. Germline CDR1 is SGDLS and CDR2 is YYNGEE. The CDR3 contains 14 residues. CDR3 coding DNA: TGTGCCAGCAGCGTAGAGGGGCCCTCGGATGGCTACACCTTC. Protein product: CASSVEGPSDGYTF. Combining the CDR3 with reference TRBV9 and TRBJ1-2 gives the whole variable domain DSGVTQTPKHLITATGQRVTLRCSPRSGDLSVYWYQQSLDQGLQFLIQYYNGEERAKGNILERFSAQQFPDLHSELNLSSLELGDSALYFCASSVEGPSDGYTFGSGTRLTVV.

This clone was detected a few times. The V call is TRBV6-5, the J call TRBJ1-5, with D maybe TRBD1 (6 bases). Germline CDR1 and CDR2: MNHEY and SVGAGI. V lost 4 bases, J lost 1 base, and 11 bases lay in between. The length of the CDR3 is 15 residues. This CDR3 is CASSSDRLSNQPQHF. CDR3 nucleotide sequence: TGTGCCAGCAGTTCGGACAGACTAAGCAATCAGCCCCAGCATTTT.

The CDR3 spells CASSTDRGNTGELFF. The CDR3, as DNA: TGTGCCAGTAGTACGGACAGGGGGAACACCGGGGAGCTGTTTTTT. This sequence joins TRBV19 and TRBJ2-2, with TRBD1 identical over 9 bases. The germline CDR1 and CDR2 sequences are LNHDA and SQIVND (reference sequence). The ends lost 4 bases at V and 1 base at J; junction bases unmatched: 1. The CDR3 is 15 residues long.

This sequence joins TRBV29-1 and TRBJ1-1; D call uncertain. The CDR3 sequence is 14 residues long. Germline V gene lookup returns CDR1 SQVTM and CDR2 ANQGSEA. Trimming removed 4 bases at V and 3 bases at J, with 15 bases between. In DNA form, the CDR3 reads TGCAGCGTTGTTAGGGCCAAGAGGGACACTGAAGCTTTCTTT. It yields the protein CSVVRAKRDTEAFF.

To note about this clone: The sample carries other DNA sequences with the same CDR3. V and J are TRBV20-1 and TRBJ2-1; D remains ambiguous. The CDR3 runs to 13 residues. Trimming removed 3 bases from V and 0 bases from J, with 6 bases in between. The germline V gene has CDR1 DFQATT and CDR2 SNEGSKA (reference sequence). CDR3 DNA: TGCAGTGCTAGTGGCAGCTCCTACAATGAGCAGTTCTTC. Residues: CSASGSSYNEQFF.

The V call is TRBV6-6, the J call TRBJ1-2, with 9 bases aligning to TRBD1. The V gene's germline CDR1 is MNHNY and CDR2 SVGAGI (reference sequence). V lost 8 bases and J lost 4; bases outside the gene matches: 2. The CDR3 consists of 12 residues. CDR3 protein: CASGQGTYGYTF. The DNA of the CDR3 is TGTGCCAGCGGACAGGGGACCTATGGCTACACCTTC.

This sequence joins TRBV7-2 and TRBJ2-2, with 7 bases lining up with TRBD2. J gave up 7 bases and V 2 bases, and 4 bases lay outside the gene matches. The V gene's germline CDR1 is SGHTA and CDR2 FQGNSA. This CDR3 region has 14 residues. This chain's CDR3 is CASSLMGGVGELFF. The CDR3 region has the DNA TGTGCCAGCAGCTTAATGGGAGGGGTCGGGGAGCTGTTTTTT. Drawing the rest from reference TRBV7-2 and TRBJ2-2, the complete variable domain is GAGVSQSPSNKVTEKGKDVELRCDPISGHTALYWYRQSLGQGLEFLIYFQGNSAPDKSGLPSDRFSAERTGGSVSTLTIQRTQQEDSAVYLCASSLMGGVGELFFGEGSRLTVL.

The J gene is TRBJ2-7, the V gene TRBV7-2, with TRBD2 as a possible D gene (6 bases). The CDR3 consists of 14 residues. V was clipped by 1 base and J by 0 bases, with 7 bases between them. Germline V gives CDR1 SGHTA, CDR2 FQGNSA. DNA of the CDR3: TGTGCCAGCAGCTTAGGGGACTCCTCCTACGAGCAGTACTTC. It is translated as CASSLGDSSYEQYF.

This chain joins TRBV29-1 and TRBJ2-7; 12 nucleotides align to TRBD2. This CDR3 spans 13 amino acids. Trimming took 1 base from V and 9 from J; bases not matched to a gene: 4. Germline assignment: CDR1 SQVTM and CDR2 ANQGSEA. The CDR3 loop is CSVEGLAGVGQYF. CDR3 coding DNA: TGCAGCGTTGAAGGACTAGCGGGAGTTGGGCAGTACTTC.

This chain joins TRBV29-1 and TRBJ2-3; D is ambiguous. The CDR3 totals 13 residues. Per germline, CDR1 SQVTM and CDR2 ANQGSEA. The germline V and J ends were trimmed by 5 bases and 2 bases, with 11 bases remaining between them. The chain's CDR3 is CSVRRGSTDTQYF. The CDR3 DNA is TGCAGCGTTCGGCGAGGTTCCACAGATACGCAGTATTTT.

Turning to this clone: This same CDR3 is encoded by further DNA sequences in the sample. This chain links TRBV9 with TRBJ2-1; D is unresolved. Per germline, CDR1 SGDLS and CDR2 YYNGEE. CDR3 length: 13 amino acids. Trimming cost V 2 bases and J 6 bases, with 9 bases left between them. The CDR3 coding sequence is TGTGCCAGCAGCGTCGGGTTGGTCAATGAGCAGTTCTTC. Its protein product is CASSVGLVNEQFF.

This CDR3 reads CASESLRSSGNTIYF. The CDR3 DNA is TGTGCCAGCGAGAGTCTCCGTAGCTCTGGAAACACCATATATTTT. This rearrangement joins TRBV2 to TRBJ1-3, with unresolved D. The length of the CDR3 is 15 residues. CDR1 is SNHLY, CDR2 FYNNEI, per germline. Trimming removed 8 bases at V and 0 bases at J, with 14 bases between.

This clone was detected a few times. The chain carries TRBV7-9 and TRBJ1-3; the match to TRBD1 covers 8 bases. This CDR3 is built from 20 residues. After removal of 7 bases from V and 2 bases from J, the junction contained 22 bases not matched to a gene. Germline assignment: CDR1 SEHNR and CDR2 FQNEAQ (reference sequence). CDR3 DNA sequence: TGTGCCAGCACCAAAGGTGGGGGCGGGACAGGACTTTCCCCTGGAAACACCATATATTTT. As protein: CASTKGGGGTGLSPGNTIYF.

The chain joins TRBV15 to TRBJ1-2; 7 bases agree with TRBD1. The CDR3 is 13 residues long. The germline V gene encodes CDR1 LNHNV and CDR2 YYDKDF (reference sequence). Trimming cost V 4 bases and J 4 bases; bases outside gene matches: 3. In nucleotides, the CDR3 is TGTGCCACCAGCAAGGGACAGACCTATGGCTACACCTTC. Its translation is CATSKGQTYGYTF.

This rearrangement joins TRBV11-3 to TRBJ2-1, with D hard to call. Trimming took 5 bases from V and 5 from J, leaving 10 bases between them. The CDR3 length is 13 residues. Germline values: CDR1 SGHNT, CDR2 YENEEA. In DNA form, the CDR3 reads TGTGCCAGCAGCAGCCGACTGGACAATGAGCAGTTCTTC. This translates into CASSSRLDNEQFF.

The chain couples TRBV5-1 to TRBJ2-5; D perhaps matches TRBD1 (6 bases). Trimming cost V 4 bases and J 4 bases, with 20 bases left between them. The CDR3 runs to 16 residues. The germline V gene has CDR1 SGHRS and CDR2 YFSETQ. The DNA for the CDR3 is TGCGCCAGCAGCCGAGGTTCCGGACAGAGGGGAGAGACCCAGTACTTC. It yields the protein CASSRGSGQRGETQYF.